These 11 T cell receptor beta chains originate from one sample sequenced in a study of OX40 agonist ivuxolimab in advanced cancers. The method was immunoSEQ multiplex PCR; TCRdb's version includes in-frame clones alone and lacks a portion of them. The sample gives some 57,000 clones, less than 85% of which show up once; roughly 0.47% is in the top ten. Sequences were derived from CD4+ or CD8+ T cells sorted from blood, sampled in a trial of the OX40 agonist ivuxolimab. These receptors were collected from an adult with an advanced solid tumor such as melanoma, head and neck, liver or kidney cancer.

The chain employs TRBV18 and TRBJ2-1; 11 nucleotides match TRBD1. The J segment lost 3 bases and the V segment lost 6 bases, leaving 4 bases of the junction unmatched. The CDR3 is 15 residues long. In germline, CDR1 is KGHSH, CDR2 LQKENI. CDR3 coding DNA: TGTGCCAGCTCCCCGGGACAGGGGGGCTACAATGAGCAGTTCTTC. Translating gives CASSPGQGGYNEQFF.

The rearrangement joins TRBV11-3 to TRBJ2-3; 12 bases align to TRBD2. Losses at the gene ends were 5 bases for V and 6 bases for J; bases not matched to a gene: 9. Germline values: CDR1 SGHNT, CDR2 YENEEA. The CDR3 has 16 residues. The CDR3: CASSKGLAGLGDTQYF. For the CDR3, the DNA is TGTGCCAGCAGCAAAGGACTAGCGGGATTGGGCGATACGCAGTATTTT. Full variable domain (missing parts from reference TRBV11-3 and TRBJ2-3): EAGVVQSPRYKIIEKKQPVAFWCNPISGHNTLYWYLQNLGQGPELLIRYENEEAVDDSQLPKDRFSAERLKGVDSTLKIQPAELGDSAVYLCASSKGLAGLGDTQYFGPGTRLTVL.

This chain connects TRBV19 to TRBJ2-3; D is uncertain. CDR3 length: 15 amino acids. Germline assignment: CDR1 LNHDA and CDR2 SQIVND (reference sequence). V was trimmed by 3 bases and J by 5 bases, leaving 15 bases between them. The CDR3 protein is CASSMSPVDGDTQYF. CDR3 nucleotides: TGTGCCAGTAGTATGTCCCCGGTGGATGGAGATACGCAGTATTTT.

The chain uses TRBV6-1 and TRBJ1-5; 10 bases line up with TRBD1. With V trimmed by 1 base and J by 3 bases, 6 bases remained unmatched. From germline, CDR1 is MNHNS and CDR2 SASEGT. CDR3 size: 17 residues. CDR3 residues: CASSEVGQGVDNQPQHF. CDR3 DNA sequence: TGTGCCAGCAGTGAAGTAGGACAGGGGGTCGACAATCAGCCCCAGCATTTT.

The chain combines TRBV19 with TRBJ1-4; 7 bases match TRBD1. Trimming at V came to 8 bases and at J to 8 bases, leaving 11 bases not matched to a gene. This CDR3 is 14 amino acids long. Germline values: CDR1 LNHDA, CDR2 SQIVND (reference sequence). CDR3 coding DNA: TGTGCCAGTCGCCAACAGGGGTCGGGGGAAAAACTGTTTTTT. It encodes CASRQQGSGEKLFF. The whole variable domain, remainder taken from reference TRBV19 and TRBJ1-4, is DGGITQSPKYLFRKEGQNVTLSCEQNLNHDAMYWYRQDPGQGLRLIYYSQIVNDFQKGDIAEGYSVSREKKESFPLTVTSAQKNPTAFYLCASRQQGSGEKLFFGSGTQLSVL.

The chain is built from TRBV19 and TRBJ1-2; 8 nucleotides match TRBD1. Germline V gives CDR1 LNHDA, CDR2 SQIVND (reference sequence). V trimming: 6 bases; J trimming: 7 bases; junction bases outside the gene matches: 4. The CDR3 covers 12 residues. The CDR3: CASRRTGSGYTF. For the CDR3, the DNA is TGTGCCAGTAGGAGGACAGGGAGTGGCTACACCTTC.

The V and J genes are TRBV6-1 and TRBJ2-3; 13 bases match TRBD2. CDR3 size: 17 residues. Per germline, CDR1 MNHNS and CDR2 SASEGT. Trimming cost V 2 bases and J 2 bases; bases outside gene matches: 4. CDR3 sequence reads: CASSELGLAGTTDTQYF. The CDR3 DNA sequence: TGTGCCAGCAGTGAATTGGGACTAGCGGGGACCACAGATACGCAGTATTTT.

A few counts support this clone. The identical CDR3 is also encoded by other nucleotide sequences in the sample. The CDR3 DNA sequence: TGTGCCAGCAGATACAGCGGGGAGCTGTTTTTT. Translation: CASRYSGELFF. This chain joins TRBV2 and TRBJ2-2; unclear D gene. CDR1 SNHLY and CDR2 FYNNEI come from the germline V gene. There are 11 residues in the CDR3. The V end lost 6 bases, the J end lost 7 bases, and 6 bases lay between the germline ends.

This clone occurred a few times. The rearrangement links TRBV30 to TRBJ1-1; the match to TRBD1 covers 10 bases. Germline assignment: CDR1 GTSNPN and CDR2 SVGIG (reference sequence). V was clipped by 1 base and J by 3 bases; unmatched bases: 2. The CDR3 runs 14 residues. CDR3 sequence reads: CAWSGDRGHTEAFF. The CDR3, as DNA: TGTGCCTGGAGTGGGGACAGGGGCCACACTGAAGCTTTCTTT.

This clone was detected once. This chain links TRBV5-1 with TRBJ2-1; tentatively, D is TRBD2 (6 bases). The V and J ends lost 5 bases and 6 bases respectively, with 18 bases between them. This CDR3 region has 15 residues. CDR1 and CDR2 from the germline V gene are SGHRS and YFSETQ. The CDR3 DNA follows: TGCGCCAGCAGACTCGGGGGTTTAAGGGGCAATGAGCAGTTCTTC. It specifies CASRLGGLRGNEQFF.

This sequence joins TRBV27 and TRBJ2-3; 7 nucleotides line up with TRBD1. With V trimmed by 10 bases and J by 7 bases, 14 bases remained unmatched. The CDR3 has 14 residues. In germline, CDR1 is MNHEY, CDR2 SMNVEV (reference sequence). CDR3 sequence: CAIGRDRSGHTQYF. CDR3 nucleotides: TGTGCCATCGGCCGGGACAGAAGCGGACATACGCAGTATTTT.